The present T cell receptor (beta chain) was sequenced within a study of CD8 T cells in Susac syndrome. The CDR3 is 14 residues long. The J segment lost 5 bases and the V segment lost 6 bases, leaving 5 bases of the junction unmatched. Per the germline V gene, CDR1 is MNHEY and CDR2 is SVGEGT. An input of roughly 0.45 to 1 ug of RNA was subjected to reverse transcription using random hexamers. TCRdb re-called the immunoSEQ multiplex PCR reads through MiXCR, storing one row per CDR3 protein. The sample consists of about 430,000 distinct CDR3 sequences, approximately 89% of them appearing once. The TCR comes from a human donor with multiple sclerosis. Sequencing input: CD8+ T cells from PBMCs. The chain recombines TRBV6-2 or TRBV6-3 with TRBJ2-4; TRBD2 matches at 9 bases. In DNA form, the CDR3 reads TGTGCCAGCAGCTCTAGCGGGGCCGAAAACATTCAGTACTTC. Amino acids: CASSSSGAENIQYF.